The clone carrying this T cell receptor beta chain was seen repeatedly, ten times or more. One entry per CDR3 protein, called by TCRdb with MiXCR from the 5' RACE reads. The repertoire holds about 57,000 distinct CDR3 sequences, with around 26% as singletons. The V and J ends lost 2 bases and 9 bases respectively, with 11 bases between them. CDR3 length: 13 residues. Germline V CDR1 and CDR2: SGHVS, FNYEAQ. The TCR originated in a female donor with breast cancer. Sequencing was done on a sample of tumor-infiltrating memory CD4+ T cells sorted from the breast tumor. Sample subset: memory CD4+ T cells, CD4+CD45RO+CD25-. J is TRBJ1-5 and V is TRBV7-6; the D is unclear. The CDR3 loop is CASSLSEGGPQHF. The CDR3, as DNA: TGTGCCAGCAGCTTAAGTGAGGGTGGGCCCCAGCATTTT.